This T cell receptor (beta chain) is from a study of regulatory T cells in long-lasting Graves disease. The wider study: Recently diagnosed Graves' patients had received antithyroid drugs for under 3 months. Study conclusions and caveats: TCR diversity in persistent Graves' patients was below that of newly diagnosed ones.

In the case of this clonotype: The antigen remains unidentified.

Germline values: CDR1 MNHEY, CDR2 SMNVEV (reference sequence). The V end was cut by 3 bases, the J end by 0 bases, with 11 bases between. The CDR3 spans 16 residues. Arm-PCR of CDR3 regions with iRepertoire HTBI primers generated TCR beta libraries. Using its own MiXCR run on the multiplex PCR reads, TCRdb lists one record per CDR3 protein. The table includes 400,000 to 500,000 distinct CDR3 sequences, around 15% detected once. As for time point: newly diagnosed GD, antithyroid drugs for less than 3 months. Generation of the TCR library employed RNA extracted from PBMCs. In addition, the sample was reused for a study of T cells in Graves' hyperthyroidism and ophthalmopathy. Per that study: Researchers ran a first-round RT-PCR on the TCR CDR3 using the HTBI primer set.

The TCR comes from a woman aged 25 to 39 with Graves disease. This sample comprised peripheral blood mononuclear cells (PBMCs), obtained at new diagnosis, from a patient treated with antithyroid drugs. The V and J genes are TRBV27 and TRBJ1-4, with D unresolved. CDR3 sequence: CASSFNPVPTNEKLFF. The CDR3 bases are TGTGCCAGCAGTTTCAACCCAGTTCCAACTAATGAAAAACTGTTTTTT.